This TCR beta chain was profiled in a study of control samples from healthy donors and cancer patients. The protocol was immunoSEQ multiplex PCR, while the TCRdb copy is restricted to in-frame clones and leaves out a portion. Counted here are around 80,000 clones, around nine tenths occurring once; the ten biggest clones make up approximately 5.1%. The CDR3 runs 14 residues. V gave up 6 bases and J gave up 2 bases, with 12 bases separating them. CDR1 and CDR2 from the germline V gene are SGHRS and YFSETQ. This receptor was taken from a woman aged 45-60 years in good health. The V gene is TRBV5-1, the J gene TRBJ2-4; TRBD2 is a possible D gene (5 bases). Sequences were obtained from blood. CDR3 sequence reads: CASIGEETKNIQYF. Written as DNA, the CDR3 is TGCGCCAGCATCGGGGAAGAGACCAAAAACATTCAGTACTTC.